This T cell receptor beta chain was obtained from a study of cytomegalovirus exposure and HLA in healthy donors. The overall study: In a previous analysis, about 100 million unique TCR beta sequences were found from some 180 million T cells.

The length of the CDR3 is 15 residues. The germline V gene has CDR1 MNHEY and CDR2 SVGAGI. The germline V and J ends were trimmed by 4 bases and 1 base, with 12 bases remaining between them. 60 Vbeta and 13 Jbeta primers were used in PCR. The method was immunoSEQ multiplex PCR; TCRdb's version includes in-frame clones alone and lacks a portion of them. Of under 200,000 clones listed, approximately 80% are singletons. The sequenced sample consisted of PBMCs. This TCR derives from a man between 18 and 29 years old in good health and CMV-seropositive. The chain recombines TRBV6-5 with TRBJ2-3; no clear D gene. CDR3 nucleotide sequence: TGTGCCAGCAGTTCGGGTGGAATTGGCACAGATACGCAGTATTTT. Amino acid sequence: CASSSGGIGTDTQYF.